This T cell receptor beta chain derives from a study of T cell responses to AZD1222 COVID-19 vaccine. This table comes from immunoSEQ multiplex PCR, and its TCRdb copy is limited to in-frame clones, with some not included. Among about 120,000 clones, around 85% were seen once, and the ten largest hold 2.4%. Whole-study findings and limits: The donor cohort was predominantly white British with a female majority, and clonal diversity may have been underestimated. Regions 160-218 and 743-854 dominated among vaccine-associated CD4 TCRs spanning spike. Of spike-specific TCRs, nearly half reportedly target regions left unmutated in variants.

Turning to this clone: Antigen: not known.

The trim removed 2 bases at V and 4 bases at J, leaving 8 bases unmatched. The CDR3 length is 16 residues. CDR1 and CDR2 from the germline V gene are SGHRS and YFSETQ. Material: peripheral blood, obtained on day 0 of AZD1222 vaccination. This sequence was found in an adult in good health. The chain recombines TRBV5-1 with TRBJ2-2, with TRBD2 matching 7 bases. The CDR3 nucleotides are TGCGCCAGCAGCTTTCAGGGACTAAGATCCACCGGGGAGCTGTTTTTT. This sequence encodes CASSFQGLRSTGELFF.